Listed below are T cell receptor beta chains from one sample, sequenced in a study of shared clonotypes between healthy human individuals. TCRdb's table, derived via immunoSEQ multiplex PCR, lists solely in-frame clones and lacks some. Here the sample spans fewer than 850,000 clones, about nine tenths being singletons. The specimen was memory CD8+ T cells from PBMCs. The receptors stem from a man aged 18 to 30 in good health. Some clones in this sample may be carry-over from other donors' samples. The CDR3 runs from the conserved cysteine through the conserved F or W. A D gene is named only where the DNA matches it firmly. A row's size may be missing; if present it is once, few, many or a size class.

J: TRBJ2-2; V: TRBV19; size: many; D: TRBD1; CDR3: CATEDRGDGELFF; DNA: TGTGCCACCGAGGACAGGGGGGACGGGGAGCTGTTTTTT
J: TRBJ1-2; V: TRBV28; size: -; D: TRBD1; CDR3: CASKEDREANYGYTF; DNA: TGTGCCTCAAAGGAGGACAGGGAGGCTAACTATGGCTACACCTTC
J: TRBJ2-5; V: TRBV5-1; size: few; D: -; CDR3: CASSSPPTETQYF; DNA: TGCGCCAGCAGCTCGCCCCCAACGGAGACCCAGTACTTC
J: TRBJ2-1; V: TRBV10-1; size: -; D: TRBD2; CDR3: CASSESGLADLLGHEQFF; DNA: TGCGCCAGCAGTGAGTCGGGGCTAGCGGACCTACTTGGGCATGAGCAGTTCTTC
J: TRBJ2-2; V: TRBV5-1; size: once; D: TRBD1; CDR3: CASSYEGARTISNLVFF; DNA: TGCGCCAGCAGCTACGAGGGGGCCCGCACAATATCGAATTTGGTGTTTTTT
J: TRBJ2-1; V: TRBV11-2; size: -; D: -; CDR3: CASSQSGETVNEQFF; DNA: TGTGCCAGCAGCCAGAGCGGAGAGACGGTAAATGAGCAGTTCTTC
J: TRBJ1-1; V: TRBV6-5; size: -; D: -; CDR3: CASRPGGGNTEAFF; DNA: TGTGCCAGCAGGCCCGGGGGGGGGAACACTGAAGCTTTCTTT
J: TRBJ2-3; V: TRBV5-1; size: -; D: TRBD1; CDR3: CASHDRVGTDTQYF; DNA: TGCGCCAGCCATGACAGGGTGGGCACAGATACGCAGTATTTT
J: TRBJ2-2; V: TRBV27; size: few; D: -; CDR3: CASSSTPSWELFF; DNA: TGTGCCAGCAGTTCAACTCCATCTTGGGAGCTGTTTTTT
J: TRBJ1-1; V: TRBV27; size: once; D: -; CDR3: CASSPPGLGTEAFF; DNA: TGTGCCAGCAGTCCTCCGGGCCTAGGCACTGAAGCTTTCTTT
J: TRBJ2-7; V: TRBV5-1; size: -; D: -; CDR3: CASSPGTFREDWYEQYF; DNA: TGCGCCAGCAGCCCAGGGACATTCCGAGAGGATTGGTACGAGCAGTACTTC
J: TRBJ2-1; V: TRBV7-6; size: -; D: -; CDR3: CASSNRDTRPYNEQFF; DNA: TGTGCCAGCAGCAACCGGGACACCCGGCCCTACAATGAGCAGTTCTTC
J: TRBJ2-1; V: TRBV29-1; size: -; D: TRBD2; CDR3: CSGGTSGYNEQFF; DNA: TGCAGCGGGGGGACTAGCGGCTACAATGAGCAGTTCTTC
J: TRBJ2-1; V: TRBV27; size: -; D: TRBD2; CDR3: CASSFSGGSGFNEQFF; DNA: TGTGCCAGCAGTTTTAGTGGCGGGAGTGGGTTCAATGAGCAGTTCTTC
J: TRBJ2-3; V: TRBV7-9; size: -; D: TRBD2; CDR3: CASSYLLASPTDTQYF; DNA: TGTGCCAGCAGCTACCTACTAGCGTCCCCCACAGATACGCAGTATTTT
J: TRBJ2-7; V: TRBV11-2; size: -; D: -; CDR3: CASSSPRGDRQTYEQYF; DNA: TGTGCCAGCAGCTCCCCCCGGGGGGACAGGCAAACCTACGAGCAGTACTTC
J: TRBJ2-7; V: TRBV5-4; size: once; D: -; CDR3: CASSPFQRTQQYF; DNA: TGTGCCAGCAGCCCGTTCCAGCGGACCCAGCAGTACTTC
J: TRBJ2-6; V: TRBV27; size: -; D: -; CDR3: CASSLFSGANVLTF; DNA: TGTGCCAGCAGTTTATTCTCTGGGGCCAACGTCCTGACTTTC
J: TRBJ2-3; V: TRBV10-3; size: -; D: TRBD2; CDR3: CATLAGEDDTQYF; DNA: TGTGCCACCTTAGCGGGAGAAGACGATACGCAGTATTTT
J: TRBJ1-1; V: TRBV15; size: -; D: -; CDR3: CATRDPGESEAFF; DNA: TGTGCCACCAGGGATCCAGGGGAATCTGAAGCTTTCTTT
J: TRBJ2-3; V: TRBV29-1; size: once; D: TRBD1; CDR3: CSVEVYRTGEEDTQYF; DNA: TGCAGCGTTGAAGTTTATAGGACAGGGGAAGAAGATACGCAGTATTTT
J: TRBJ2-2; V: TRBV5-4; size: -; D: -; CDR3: CASTTDGPPSGELFF; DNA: TGTGCCAGCACCACCGACGGGCCTCCTTCCGGGGAGCTGTTTTTT
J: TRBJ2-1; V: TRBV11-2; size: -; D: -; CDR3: CASSSGRGGDEQFF; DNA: TGTGCCAGCAGCTCTGGACGGGGTGGGGATGAGCAGTTCTTC
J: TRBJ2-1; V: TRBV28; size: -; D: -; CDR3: CASRPGHGSYNEQFF; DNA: TGTGCCAGCAGACCGGGACATGGCTCCTACAATGAGCAGTTCTTC
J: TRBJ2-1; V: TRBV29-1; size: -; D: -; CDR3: CSVLTESYNEQFF; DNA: TGCAGCGTTCTAACAGAGTCCTACAATGAGCAGTTCTTC
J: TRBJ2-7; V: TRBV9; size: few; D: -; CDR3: CASSDTYEQYF; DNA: TGTGCCAGCAGCGATACCTACGAGCAGTACTTC
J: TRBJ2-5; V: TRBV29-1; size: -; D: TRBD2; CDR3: CSADGLAGKTQETQYF; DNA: TGCAGCGCCGACGGACTAGCGGGAAAAACACAAGAGACCCAGTACTTC
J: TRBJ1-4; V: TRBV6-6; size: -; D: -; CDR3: CASSYTRATNEKLFF; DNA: TGTGCCAGCAGTTATACGAGGGCAACTAATGAAAAACTGTTTTTT
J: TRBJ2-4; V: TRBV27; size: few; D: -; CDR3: CASSLWGAKNIQYF; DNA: TGTGCCAGCAGTTTATGGGGAGCCAAAAACATTCAGTACTTC